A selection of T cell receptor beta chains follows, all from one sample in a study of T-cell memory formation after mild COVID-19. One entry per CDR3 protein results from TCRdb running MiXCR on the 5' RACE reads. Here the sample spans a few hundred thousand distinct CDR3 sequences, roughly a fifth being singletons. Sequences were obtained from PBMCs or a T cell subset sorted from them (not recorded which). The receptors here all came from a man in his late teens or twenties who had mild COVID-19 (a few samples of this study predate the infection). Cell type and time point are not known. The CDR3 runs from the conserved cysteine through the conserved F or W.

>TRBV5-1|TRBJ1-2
CASSLGGEGHGYTF
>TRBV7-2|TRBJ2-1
CASRRGRRGGNEQFF
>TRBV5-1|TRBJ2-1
CASSLSRGSYNEQFF
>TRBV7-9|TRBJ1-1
CASSWTGTEAFF
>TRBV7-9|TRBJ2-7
CANSAPAGVGEQYF
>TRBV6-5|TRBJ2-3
CASSETQAFTDTQYF
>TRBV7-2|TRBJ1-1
CASSFGRVGAAFF
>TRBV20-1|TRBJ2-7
CSAAGTESYEQYF
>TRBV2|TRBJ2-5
CASGKTSSEETQYF
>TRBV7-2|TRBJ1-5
CASSGTGVQPQHF
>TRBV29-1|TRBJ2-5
CSYARGSGSETQYF
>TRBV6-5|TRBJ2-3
CASSYTYTDTQYF
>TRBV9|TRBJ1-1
CASSPGSTMNTEAFF
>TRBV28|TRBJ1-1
CASSLFGAYSGRGNTEAFF
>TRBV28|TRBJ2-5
CAGGIWQGRETQYF
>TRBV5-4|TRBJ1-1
CASSPTGEPGEAFF
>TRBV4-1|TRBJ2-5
CASSQERDLQETQYF
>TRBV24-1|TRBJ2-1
CATSDGAGPNNEQFF
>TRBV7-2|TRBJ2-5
CASSFQAAQETQYF
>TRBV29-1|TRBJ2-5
CSVSLETQYF
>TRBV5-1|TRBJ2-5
CASSLGDPETQYF
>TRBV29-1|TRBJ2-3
CSVEGVADTQYF
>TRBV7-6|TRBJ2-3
CASSFPRADTQYF
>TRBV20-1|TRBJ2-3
CSTSLPGNTQYF
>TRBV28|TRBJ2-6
CASSFRRGGGANVLTF
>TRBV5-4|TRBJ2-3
CASRPAPGTIKSDTQYF
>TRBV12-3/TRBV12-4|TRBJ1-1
CASSFSLNTEAFF
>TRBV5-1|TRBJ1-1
CASSPGGFNTEAFF
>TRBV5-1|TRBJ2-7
CASSLEDGSYEQYF
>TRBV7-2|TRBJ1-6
CASSPFATGGLSPLHF
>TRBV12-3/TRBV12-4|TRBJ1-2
CASSLRTGFYGYTF
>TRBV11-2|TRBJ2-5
CASSLTGLAGQETQYF
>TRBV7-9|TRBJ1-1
CASNDRSMNTEAFF
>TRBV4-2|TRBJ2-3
CASSQGGAADTQYF
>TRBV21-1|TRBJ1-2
CASVRGDYGYTF
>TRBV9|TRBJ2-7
CASSAGSGDEQYF
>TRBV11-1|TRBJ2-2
CASSLTGLQNTGELFF
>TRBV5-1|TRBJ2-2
CASSLAGPKSGELFF
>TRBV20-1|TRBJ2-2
CSALERGGRGGELFF
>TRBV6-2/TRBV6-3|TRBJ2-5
CASSTNRDHRFWAQYF
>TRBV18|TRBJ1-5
CATSHLEKEPQHF
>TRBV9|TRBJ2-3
CASSFRDRVTDTQYF
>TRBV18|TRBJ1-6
CASSSTGGSSPLHF
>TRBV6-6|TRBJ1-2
CASSYPIGQGEGYTF
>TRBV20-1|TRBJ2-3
CSAEDRGADTQYF
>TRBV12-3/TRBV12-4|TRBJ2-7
CASSFPWGGEQYF
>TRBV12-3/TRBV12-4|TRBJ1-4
CASSYFGGEKLFF
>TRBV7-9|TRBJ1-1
CASSLLQEGAFF
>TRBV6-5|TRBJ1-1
CASSYSVGFTEAFF
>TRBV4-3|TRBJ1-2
CASSQAGTDHGYTF
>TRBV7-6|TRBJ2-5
CASSFRGWGIGDSETQYF
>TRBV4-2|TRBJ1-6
CASSQETGRRLNSPLHF
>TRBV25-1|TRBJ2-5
CASNPAGQETQYF
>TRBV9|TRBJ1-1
CASSVADGDTEAFF
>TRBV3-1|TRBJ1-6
CASSQGQIRGSYNSPLHF
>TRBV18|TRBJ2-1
CASSQLGGILYEQFF
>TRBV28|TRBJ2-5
CASSFSWAPETQYF
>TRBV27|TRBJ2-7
CASSSIQRGTYEQYF
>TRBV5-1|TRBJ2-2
CASASGTVNTGELFF